Described below is a single T cell receptor (beta chain) sequence and its context. This CDR3 is built from 14 residues. CDR1 LNHDA and CDR2 SQIVND come from the germline V gene (reference sequence). The V end lost 6 bases, the J end lost 1 base, and 12 bases lay between the germline ends. The data were taken from a study of blood T cell repertoires in COVID-19. Study-wide background: Some COVID-19 samples were acute and others convalescent; all came from the United States, Italy and Spain. PBMCs, B-cell-depleted T cells, or T cells were the source of the cDNA or gDNA that made up the material.

Using immunoSEQ multiplex PCR, the repertoire was profiled, and TCRdb retains in-frame clones only, with some absent. The sample consists of about 160,000 clones, about four fifths of them appearing once. The sequence derives from a man between 60 and 70 years old with active or convalescent COVID-19. Sequenced material: peripheral blood. The chain employs TRBV19 and TRBJ1-1; the D gene is possibly TRBD1 (6 bases). The CDR3 coding sequence is TGTGCCAGTAGGGGGGGGACACCGAACACTGAAGCTTTCTTT. Residues: CASRGGTPNTEAFF.